Listed here are 15 T cell receptor beta chains from one sample, sequenced in a study of Graves' ophthalmopathy and Graves' hyperthyroidism. Amplifying from RNA transcripts, the study obtained TCR beta CDR3 regions. The library came from an HTBI-primed first-round RT-PCR and a second-round multiplex PCR. Via MiXCR, TCRdb re-called the multiplex PCR reads, giving one row per CDR3 protein. The sample yields 400,000 to 500,000 distinct CDR3 sequences, under 25% seen once. The source material was peripheral blood. The source of these receptors is a woman aged 18-29 years with stable Graves' hyperthyroidism.

Regarding this clonotype: A far larger clone is only one base removed, so a read error is likely. The chain recombines TRBV6-2 or TRBV6-3 with TRBJ2-3; D uncertain. The CDR3 extends over 11 amino acids. V shed 2 bases and J shed 10 bases, with 7 bases lying between them. In germline, CDR1 is MNHEY, CDR2 SVGEGT. The chain's CDR3 is CASSYGLAQYF. CDR3 nucleotide sequence: TGTGCCAGCAGTTACGGGCTGGCGCAGTATTTT.

This clonotype was detected ten times or more. The chain carries TRBV20-1 and TRBJ2-7; 15 bases line up with TRBD2. The CDR3 sequence is 17 residues long. Germline assignment: CDR1 DFQATT and CDR2 SNEGSKA (reference sequence). The V and J ends lost 6 bases and 3 bases, in that order; junction bases with no gene match: 12. The CDR3 DNA sequence: TGCAGTGCCCATTCGGGACTAGCGGGAGGCGAGGGCTACGAGCAGTACTTC. This gives the protein CSAHSGLAGGEGYEQYF.

A remark on this clonotype: A much larger clone lies one base from this, so it may be a read error. The V and J genes are TRBV2 and TRBJ2-5; TRBD1 matches 7 bases. The germline V gene has CDR1 SNHLY and CDR2 FYNNEI. The CDR3 length is 13 residues. The DNA for the CDR3 is TGTGCCAGCAGACCGACAGGGCAAGAGACCCAGGACTTC. Protein product: CASRPTGQETQDF. Complete variable domain (other parts from reference TRBV2 and TRBJ2-5): EPEVTQTPSHQVTQMGQEVILRCVPISNHLYFYWYRQILGQKVEFLVSFYNNEISEKSEIFDDQFSVERPDGSNFTLKIRSTKLEDSAMYFCASRPTGQETQDFGPGTRLLVL.

There are many counts of this clonotype. The gene calls are TRBV7-3 and TRBJ2-7; no definite D call. The CDR3 contains 15 residues. V was shortened by 2 bases and J by 5 bases, with 16 bases between the two germline ends. Germline V CDR1 and CDR2: SGHTA, FQGTGA. The CDR3 region has the DNA TGTGCCAGCAGCTTAGCCCTCACATTTTTCGACGAGCAGTACTTC. Translating gives CASSLALTFFDEQYF.

This clonotype was counted at least ten times. The chain recombines TRBV4-2 with TRBJ2-7, with D perhaps being TRBD1 or TRBD2 (5 bases each). The CDR3 runs to 14 residues. Germline lookup yields CDR1 LGHNA and CDR2 YNFKEQ. V lost 6 bases and J 3 bases, leaving 15 bases between the germline ends. CDR3: CASRQAPGSYEQYF. DNA for the CDR3: TGTGCCAGCAGACAGGCCCCAGGGAGCTACGAGCAGTACTTC.

At least ten counts were recorded for this clonotype. The V and J genes are TRBV29-1 and TRBJ1-2, with a weak D call TRBD1 (5 bases). The V gene's germline CDR1 is SQVTM and CDR2 ANQGSEA. This CDR3 has 13 residues. V was cut by 4 bases and J by 4 bases, with 13 bases left in between. DNA of the CDR3: TGCAGCGTTGTGTCAGCAGGGTCCTATGGCTACACCTTC. It specifies CSVVSAGSYGYTF.

This clonotype was counted between two and nine times. CDR3 sequence (DNA): TGTGCCAGCAGTTTAGCGGGAGTTCTAAACGAGCAGTACTTC. Translating it yields CASSLAGVLNEQYF. This chain connects TRBV28 to TRBJ2-7; 7 bases are shared with TRBD2. This CDR3 is built from 14 residues. V shed 2 bases, J shed 5 bases, and the junction held 6 bases outside the gene matches. Per the germline V gene, CDR1 is MDHEN and CDR2 is SYDVKM.

This clonotype was detected many times. This chain joins TRBV6-1 and TRBJ2-5; 7 bases match TRBD2. This CDR3 contains 14 residues. Losses at the gene ends were 3 bases for V and 2 bases for J; bases not matched to a gene: 3. Germline CDR1 and CDR2: MNHNS and SASEGT. CDR3 in DNA: TGTGCCAGCAGTGACCCGGGACTACAAGAGACCCAGTACTTC. It is translated as CASSDPGLQETQYF.

This clonotype was observed many times. DNA for the CDR3: TGTGCCTGGAGTATGGGGGGGGGATATCAGCCCCAGCATTTT. Protein product: CAWSMGGGYQPQHF. The V and J genes are TRBV30 and TRBJ1-5; the D gene is possibly TRBD1 (5 bases). Deletions cut 2 bases from V and 5 bases from J, with 13 bases between. The CDR3 runs to 14 residues. The germline V gene has CDR1 GTSNPN and CDR2 SVGIG (reference sequence).

This clonotype has at least ten counts. This rearrangement joins TRBV28 to TRBJ2-7; 8 nucleotides line up with TRBD2. V dropped 4 bases and J dropped 4; count of bases not matched to a gene: 9. Germline loops: CDR1 MDHEN, CDR2 SYDVKM. The CDR3 contains 15 residues. The CDR3 DNA follows: TGTGCCAGCAGTTCCCCAAGCGGGAGTGGGTACGAGCAGTACTTC. This gives the protein CASSSPSGSGYEQYF.

This clonotype has a handful of counts. The CDR3 DNA reads TGCAGTGCTAGAGATCGAGAGGCGAACACCGGGGAGCTGTTTTTT. It codes for CSARDREANTGELFF. The J gene is TRBJ2-2, the V gene TRBV20-1, with D unresolved. This CDR3 region has 15 residues. Germline CDR1 is DFQATT and CDR2 is SNEGSKA (reference sequence). The V gene lost 0 bases and the J gene lost 0 bases, with 8 bases spanning the gap.

The chain combines TRBV11-1 with TRBJ2-7, with a weak D call TRBD1 (6 bases). Germline CDR1 is SGHAT and CDR2 is FQDESV (reference sequence). CDR3 length: 15 amino acids. V was trimmed by 3 bases and J by 1 base, leaving 13 bases between them. The CDR3 reads CASSFRTASSYEQYF. DNA of the CDR3: TGTGCCAGCAGCTTTAGGACAGCTTCATCCTACGAGCAGTACTTC.

This chain connects TRBV19 to TRBJ1-2, with D unclear. The CDR3 totals 13 residues. V lost 8 bases and J 4 bases, leaving 14 bases between the germline ends. The germline V gene encodes CDR1 LNHDA and CDR2 SQIVND (reference sequence). The CDR3 sequence is CASFPSAGYGYTF. The CDR3 nucleotides are TGTGCCAGTTTCCCCAGTGCCGGCTATGGCTACACCTTC.

This clonotype turned up a few times. The junction departs from the called germline gene at one end, perhaps through a read error. V gene TRBV7-9 combines with J gene TRBJ1-6; D unclear. This CDR3 is 17 amino acids long. Germline values: CDR1 SEHNR, CDR2 FQNEAQ (reference sequence). The CDR3 nucleotides are TGTGCCAGCAGCTTATTCAGCCTGAGCTCCTATAATTCACACCTCCACTTT. Translated: CASSLFSLSSYNSHLHF.

This clonotype was seen a handful of times. The chain is built from TRBV7-2 and TRBJ2-5, with 9 bases lining up with TRBD1. V shed 4 bases and J 9 bases; nucleotides not matched to a gene: 15. CDR1 and CDR2 (germline): SGHTA, FQGNSA. This CDR3 has 16 residues. Written as DNA, the CDR3 is TGTGCCAGCAGCTCGACCGGGACAGGGAGTAGGAGGCCCCAGTACTTC. Translating gives CASSSTGTGSRRPQYF.